The 27 T cell receptor beta chains below all came from one sample that was sequenced in a study of blood T cell repertoires in COVID-19. TCRdb keeps only in-frame clones here, not all; method: immunoSEQ multiplex PCR. The sample has under 80,000 clones; over 60% are singletons. The sequencing sample was made of peripheral blood. These TCRs come from a man aged 60 to 75 with COVID-19, enrolled during active disease.

Here the CDR3 DNA reads TGTGCCAGCAGCCAAGAGTGGATGCAAGACCGTGGAGCAGATACGCAGTATTTT. It codes for CASSQEWMQDRGADTQYF. The V call is TRBV3-1 (or the pseudogene TRBV3-2), the J call TRBJ2-3, with unresolved D. The CDR3 length is 18 residues. Germline loops: CDR1 LGHDT, CDR2 YNNKEL (reference sequence). The V end lost 0 bases, the J end lost 4 bases, and 20 bases lay between the germline ends.

This clone was observed once. This chain uses TRBV27 with TRBJ2-2; D is ambiguous. The CDR3 spans 14 residues. Germline V CDR1 and CDR2: MNHEY, SMNVEV (reference sequence). The ends were cut back, 3 bases at V and 2 bases at J, with 7 bases in the middle. DNA of the CDR3: TGTGCCAGCAGTTTCCGAGTAAACACCGGGGAGCTGTTTTTT. Protein product: CASSFRVNTGELFF.

This clone is a singleton in its sample. The genes are TRBV19 and TRBJ1-2, with D perhaps matching TRBD1 (5 bases). Germline V gives CDR1 LNHDA, CDR2 SQIVND (reference sequence). CDR3 size: 11 residues. Deletions cut 6 bases from V and 4 bases from J, with 6 bases between. This CDR3 is CASRTVYGYTF. The CDR3 DNA is TGTGCCAGTAGGACAGTCTATGGCTACACCTTC.

This clone was seen only a few times. V gene TRBV5-1 combines with J gene TRBJ1-3; 7 nucleotides align to TRBD1. This CDR3 has 15 residues. Unmatched junction bases numbered 8, after V lost 6 bases and J lost 2 bases. The germline V gene encodes CDR1 SGHRS and CDR2 YFSETQ. The CDR3 DNA reads TGCGCCAGCACACTTGGACAGGTGCCTGGAAACACCATATATTTT. As protein: CASTLGQVPGNTIYF.

This clone was seen a handful of times. The genes are TRBV10-2 and TRBJ2-3, with 16 bases matching TRBD2. The V gene end was trimmed by 6 bases and the J gene end by 3 bases; junction bases not matched to a gene: 9. The CDR3 consists of 18 residues. Germline CDR1 reads WSHSY; CDR2 reads SAAADI. Here the CDR3 DNA reads TGCGCCAGCAGCCAAGGGACTAGCGGGAGGGCCGAAACAGATACGCAGTATTTT. Its protein product is CASSQGTSGRAETDTQYF.

The genes are TRBV21-1 and TRBJ2-1; TRBD2 is taken as the D call from the table, unchecked against the DNA. TRBV21-1 is a pseudogene segment. The CDR3 covers 15 residues. CDR3 sequence (DNA): TGTGCCAGCAGGACCGGACTAGCGGGAGCCAATGAGCAGTTCTTC. Translating it yields CASRTGLAGANEQFF.

The V and J genes are TRBV6-5 and TRBJ2-7; D gene ambiguous. V was clipped by 6 bases and J by 7 bases, with 13 bases between them. The CDR3 has 12 residues. Germline V gene lookup returns CDR1 MNHEY and CDR2 SVGAGI. The CDR3 DNA reads TGTGCCAGCAGGAAAGACCAGAGGGAGCAGTACTTC. Amino acids: CASRKDQREQYF.

The J gene is TRBJ2-7, the V gene TRBV29-1, with D maybe TRBD2 (5 bases). The germline CDR1 and CDR2 sequences are SQVTM and ANQGSEA. The CDR3 has 14 amino acids. With 1 base removed from V and 1 base from J, the gap between germline ends came to 11 bases. The CDR3 region has the DNA TGCAGCGTTGAAGGCGGGTCTCAATCCTACGAGCAGTACTTC. It is translated as CSVEGGSQSYEQYF.

This chain links TRBV15 with TRBJ2-7; TRBD1 matches 10 bases. The CDR3 loop spans 14 amino acids. V dropped 3 bases and J dropped 4; count of bases not matched to a gene: 3. Germline lookup yields CDR1 LNHNV and CDR2 YYDKDF (reference sequence). The CDR3 loop reads CATSRRDRGYEQYF. CDR3 DNA sequence: TGTGCCACCAGCAGGCGGGACAGGGGTTACGAGCAGTACTTC.

The rearrangement joins TRBV4-1 to TRBJ1-1, with D possibly being TRBD1 (5 bases). Trimming stripped 0 bases from V and 1 base from J, with 12 bases between. CDR3 length: 16 amino acids. The germline V gene encodes CDR1 MGHRA and CDR2 YSYEKL. CDR3: CASSQDQGGGNTEAFF. CDR3 DNA: TGCGCCAGCAGCCAAGATCAGGGCGGGGGGAACACTGAAGCTTTCTTT.

The chain has TRBV2 and TRBJ1-1, with D perhaps TRBD1 (6 bases). This CDR3 region has 18 residues. V lost 4 bases and J 0 bases, leaving 21 bases between the germline ends. CDR1 and CDR2 from the germline V gene are SNHLY and FYNNEI. CDR3 in DNA: TGTGCCAGCAGTGGAGACACATCAGGGGACCGCATGAACACTGAAGCTTTCTTT. This encodes CASSGDTSGDRMNTEAFF.

J is TRBJ1-3 and V is TRBV19, with 8 positions matching TRBD1. The length of the CDR3 is 13 residues. Germline V gene sequence: CDR1 LNHDA, CDR2 SQIVND (reference sequence). Losses at the gene ends were 10 bases for V and 2 bases for J; bases not matched to a gene: 4. The CDR3 DNA reads as TGTGCCACCAGGACAGGGCCTGGAAACACCATATATTTT. Translated, it gives CATRTGPGNTIYF.

Only one count was recorded for this clone. V gene TRBV7-3 combines with J gene TRBJ2-3, with D possibly matching TRBD2 (6 bases). The CDR3 spans 16 residues. V dropped 5 bases and J dropped 1 base, with 16 bases sitting between them. Per the germline V gene, CDR1 is SGHTA and CDR2 is FQGTGA. The CDR3 protein is CASSPPGLAGTDTQYF. The DNA for the CDR3 is TGTGCCAGCAGCCCCCCGGGATTAGCGGGCACAGATACGCAGTATTTT.

This clone is medium-sized in the sample. This sequence joins TRBV27 and TRBJ2-3, with a tentative D call TRBD1 (6 bases). V lost 6 bases and J 6 bases, leaving 22 bases between the germline ends. Per germline, CDR1 MNHEY and CDR2 SMNVEV (reference sequence). CDR3 length: 16 amino acids. This chain's CDR3 is CASRPLMARGGDTQYF. The DNA for the CDR3 is TGTGCCAGCAGGCCCTTGATGGCGCGAGGGGGTGATACGCAGTATTTT.

This clone was seen only a few times. V and J are TRBV6-5 and TRBJ2-7, with TRBD2 matching 8 bases. V shed 2 bases and J 9 bases; nucleotides not matched to a gene: 9. The CDR3 has 14 residues. The germline gives CDR1 MNHEY, CDR2 SVGAGI. Here the CDR3 reads CASSYAGGVEVQYF. DNA of the CDR3: TGTGCCAGCAGTTACGCGGGGGGTGTAGAGGTGCAGTACTTC.

The V gene is TRBV6-5, the J gene TRBJ2-7; D gene unclear. V lost 10 bases and J lost 1, with 8 bases in between. Germline CDR1 and CDR2: MNHEY and SVGAGI. The CDR3 covers 11 residues. The CDR3 DNA reads as TGTGCCACCTCCTCTTCCTACGAGCAGTACTTC. Its translation: CATSSSYEQYF.

The V and J genes are TRBV3-1 (or the pseudogene TRBV3-2) and TRBJ2-5, with 15 bases identical to TRBD2. Germline assignment: CDR1 LGHDT and CDR2 YNNKEL (reference sequence). This CDR3 is built from 18 residues. Unmatched junction bases numbered 9, after V lost 4 bases and J lost 3 bases. The CDR3 region has the DNA TGTGCCAGCAGCCGAAGGGCAGGACTAGCGGGAGGGGAAGAGACCCAGTACTTC. Protein: CASSRRAGLAGGEETQYF.

The chain links TRBV5-1 to TRBJ2-2; the match to TRBD1 covers 9 bases. Germline V CDR1 and CDR2: SGHRS, YFSETQ. The CDR3 has 15 amino acids. The V gene end was trimmed by 3 bases and the J gene end by 6 bases; junction bases not matched to a gene: 6. CDR3 residues: CASSYPTGGAGELFF. The CDR3 bases are TGCGCCAGCAGCTACCCGACAGGGGGGGCCGGGGAGCTGTTTTTT.

The rearrangement joins TRBV29-1 to TRBJ2-7, with TRBD1 matching 9 bases. After removal of 6 bases from V and 5 bases from J, the junction contained 14 bases not matched to a gene. The CDR3 contains 15 residues. The germline gives CDR1 SQVTM, CDR2 ANQGSEA. CDR3 sequence reads: CSVRVGGQGVDEQYF. CDR3 coding DNA: TGCAGCGTCCGCGTAGGGGGACAGGGAGTCGACGAGCAGTACTTC.

The chain employs TRBV7-2 and TRBJ1-1, with unresolved D. V was trimmed by 2 bases and J by 5 bases, leaving 15 bases between them. Germline V lookup: CDR1 SGHTA, CDR2 FQGNSA. This CDR3 is 15 amino acids long. The CDR3: CASSLSSEVQTEAFF. CDR3 DNA: TGTGCCAGCAGCTTATCTTCAGAAGTCCAAACTGAAGCTTTCTTT.

The chain combines TRBV5-4 with TRBJ2-7; TRBD2 might be the D (6 bases). V lost 7 bases and J lost 7, with 15 bases in between. Germline loops: CDR1 SGHNT, CDR2 YYREEE (reference sequence). CDR3 size: 12 residues. CDR3 bases: TGTGCCAGCTCCGGGAGTTGGCGGGAGCAGTACTTC. Amino acid sequence: CASSGSWREQYF.

The chain couples TRBV30 to TRBJ2-3, with 9 bases identical to TRBD2. Trimming at V came to 2 bases and at J to 5 bases, leaving 8 bases not matched to a gene. CDR1 is GTSNPN and CDR2 is SVGIG in the germline V gene (reference sequence). This CDR3 comprises 15 residues. CDR3: CAWSPSISGRDTQYF. CDR3 DNA: TGTGCCTGGAGTCCCTCGATTAGCGGGAGAGATACGCAGTATTTT.

The J gene is TRBJ1-5, the V gene TRBV6-5; 8 bases align to TRBD1. The CDR3 extends over 15 amino acids. V lost 5 bases to trimming and J lost 3 bases; unmatched junction nucleotides: 6. Germline V gives CDR1 MNHEY, CDR2 SVGAGI. In nucleotides, the CDR3 is TGTGCCAGCAGTCCGGGACAGGCGGCCAATCAGCCCCAGCATTTT. It is translated as CASSPGQAANQPQHF.

The chain joins TRBV11-2 to TRBJ1-6; TRBD1 might be the D (5 bases). V lost 6 bases, J lost 8 bases, and 17 bases lay in between. CDR3 size: 15 residues. CDR1 SGHAT and CDR2 FQNNGV come from the germline V gene. CDR3 nucleotide sequence: TGTGCCAGCAGTCTAAGGCAGGGCGGCCATTCACCCCTCCACTTT. This codes for CASSLRQGGHSPLHF.

The J gene is TRBJ2-7, the V gene TRBV20-1; 8 positions agree with TRBD2. From germline, CDR1 is DFQATT and CDR2 SNEGSKA (reference sequence). This CDR3 comprises 11 residues. V shed 5 bases, J shed 6 bases, and the junction held 3 bases outside the gene matches. The CDR3 coding sequence is TGCAGTGCTTGGACTAGCCTCGAGCAGTACTTC. This translates into CSAWTSLEQYF.

The V and J genes are TRBV30 and TRBJ2-5; 7 positions agree with TRBD2. CDR1 GTSNPN and CDR2 SVGIG come from the germline V gene (reference sequence). The J segment lost 5 bases and the V segment lost 2 bases, leaving 2 bases of the junction unmatched. This CDR3 comprises 12 residues. This chain's CDR3 is CAWSLAVETQYF. The CDR3 DNA reads as TGTGCCTGGAGTCTAGCGGTGGAGACCCAGTACTTC. The full variable domain, with the rest looked up from reference TRBV30 and TRBJ2-5, is SQTIHQWPATLVQPVGSPLSLECTVEGTSNPNLYWYRQAAGRGLQLLFYSVGIGQISSEVPQNLSASRPQDRQFILSSKKLLLSDSGFYLCAWSLAVETQYFGPGTRLLVL.

The chain uses TRBV30 and TRBJ1-4, with 12 bases identical to TRBD1. The CDR3 sequence is 19 residues long. CDR1 GTSNPN and CDR2 SVGIG come from the germline V gene (reference sequence). The J segment lost 0 bases and the V segment lost 3 bases, leaving 11 bases of the junction unmatched. CDR3 in amino acids: CAWSGGDRGLRATNEKLFF. CDR3 sequence (DNA): TGTGCCTGGAGCGGGGGGGACAGGGGGCTTCGGGCAACTAATGAAAAACTGTTTTTT.